This TCR beta chain is from a study of cytomegalovirus exposure and HLA in healthy donors. About this clone: Antigen unknown.

It was with 60 Vbeta and 13 Jbeta primers that the PCR ran. Here immunoSEQ multiplex PCR was the method, and the copy in TCRdb shows in-frame clones only, minus some. In the table there are fewer than 120,000 clones, 76% of which are singletons. Study-wide points: The presence/absence work took it that sequencing depth was about the same across donors. In an earlier analysis, most TCR beta V segments were productive about 87% or about 30% of the time.

The V end lost 5 bases, the J end lost 0 bases, and 12 bases lay between the germline ends. The CDR3 runs 14 residues. The germline gives CDR1 SGHRS, CDR2 YFSETQ. This sequence was found in a man aged 25-45 years in good health and CMV-seropositive. The V and J genes are TRBV5-1 and TRBJ2-7, with D maybe TRBD2 (6 bases). What was sequenced was PBMCs. Here the CDR3 DNA reads TGCGCCAGCAGGGGGGGTCAGGACTCCTACGAGCAGTACTTC. Protein product: CASRGGQDSYEQYF.